The 8 T cell receptor beta chains presented below share a single source sample, sequenced in a study of shared clonotypes between healthy human individuals. Terminally differentiated effector memory CD45RA+ cells were excluded by CCR7 positive selection of CD45RO-negative cells. Libraries were prepared by immunoSEQ multiplex PCR; TCRdb keeps only in-frame clonotypes and omits some of them. The sample lists about 2.1 million clones; just over 90% were seen once. The sample comprised naive CD8+ T cells from PBMCs. These receptors all come from a man between 18 and 29 years old in good health. Some clones in this sample may be carry-over from other donors' samples.

V and J are TRBV7-6 and TRBJ1-5, with D possibly being TRBD1 (5 bases). V shed 5 bases and J shed 7 bases, with 15 bases lying between them. CDR3 length: 14 residues. Germline lookup yields CDR1 SGHVS and CDR2 FNYEAQ. Here the CDR3 DNA reads TGTGCCAGCAGCATGACCGGGGGGTACCAGCCCCAGCATTTT. It specifies CASSMTGGYQPQHF.

The chain combines TRBV4-1 with TRBJ2-3; D is uncertain. This CDR3 has 15 residues. Trimming cost V 1 base and J 0 bases, with 8 bases left between them. Germline V gene lookup returns CDR1 MGHRA and CDR2 YSYEKL. CDR3 sequence reads: CASSQVSDSTDTQYF. The CDR3 DNA is TGCGCCAGCAGCCAAGTCTCGGATAGCACAGATACGCAGTATTTT.

The chain combines TRBV7-3 with TRBJ2-7; 9 bases line up with TRBD1. This CDR3 is built from 16 residues. Trimming removed 0 bases from V and 5 bases from J; junction bases left unmatched: 8. Germline CDR1 reads SGHTA; CDR2 reads FQGTGA. This CDR3 is CASSLTPGQGRDEQYF. CDR3 nucleotides: TGTGCCAGCAGCTTAACGCCGGGACAGGGAAGGGACGAGCAGTACTTC.

The chain's CDR3 is CASSLGGQVMDTIYF. CDR3 nucleotide sequence: TGTGCCAGCAGTTTAGGGGGACAGGTTATGGACACCATATATTTT. The V gene is TRBV28, the J gene TRBJ1-3; 8 nucleotides line up with TRBD1. The CDR3 has 15 amino acids. CDR1 and CDR2 from the germline V gene are MDHEN and SYDVKM. After removal of 2 bases from V and 8 bases from J, the junction contained 8 bases not matched to a gene.

J is TRBJ1-1 and V is TRBV15, with 7 bases matching TRBD1. This CDR3 has 14 residues. Looked up from germline, CDR1 is LNHNV and CDR2 is YYDKDF (reference sequence). V gave up 8 bases and J gave up 4 bases; unmatched junction bases: 10. The CDR3 here is CATRIWGQPTEAFF. CDR3 nucleotides: TGTGCCACCCGGATTTGGGGACAGCCCACTGAAGCTTTCTTT.

V gene TRBV23-1 combines with J gene TRBJ2-5; D gene unclear. TRBV23-1 is given ORF status, its function remaining uncertain. V shed 0 bases and J shed 4 bases, with 9 bases lying between them. The CDR3 is 14 residues long. The CDR3 sequence: CASSQSPSGETQYF. The CDR3 DNA is TGCGCCAGCAGTCAATCCCCCTCCGGAGAGACCCAGTACTTC.

Remarks on this clone: This CDR3 is also generated by other DNA sequences in the sample. J is TRBJ2-5 and V is TRBV9; possibly TRBD2 for D (5 bases). The germline V gene encodes CDR1 SGDLS and CDR2 YYNGEE. CDR3 length equals 15 residues. V gave up 0 bases and J gave up 2 bases, with 11 bases separating them. This CDR3 reads CASSVGGALQETQYF. As DNA, the CDR3 is TGTGCCAGCAGCGTAGGGGGAGCGCTTCAAGAGACCCAGTACTTC.

The chain couples TRBV19 to TRBJ2-1; the D is unclear. From germline, CDR1 is LNHDA and CDR2 SQIVND (reference sequence). CDR3 length: 18 residues. V lost 7 bases and J 0 bases, leaving 22 bases between the germline ends. The CDR3, as DNA: TGTGCCAGTACCCCCGAGACAAGAGTTCGAAGCTCCTACAATGAGCAGTTCTTC. The encoded protein is CASTPETRVRSSYNEQFF.